The 31 T cell receptor beta chains in this list originate from one sample, sequenced in a study of control samples from healthy donors and cancer patients. Clones were sequenced by immunoSEQ multiplex PCR, and TCRdb holds only the in-frame ones, with some missing. The sample shows some 67,000 clones, around 87% of them seen only once. The sequencing input was PBMCs. Receptor source: a woman aged 50 to 60 with head and neck cancer.

V and J are TRBV5-6 and TRBJ2-2; D gene uncertain. The germline V and J ends were trimmed by 0 bases and 4 bases, with 7 bases remaining between them. The CDR3 is 14 residues long. Germline V gene data show CDR1 as SGHDT and CDR2 as YYEEEE. In DNA, the CDR3 is TGTGCCAGCAGCTTGGGCATACCCACCGGGGAGCTGTTTTTT. Protein sequence: CASSLGIPTGELFF.

The chain employs TRBV25-1 and TRBJ1-2; the D is unclear. Trimming took 8 bases from V and 1 from J, leaving 11 bases between them. The CDR3 covers 13 residues. Germline V gene data show CDR1 as MGHDK and CDR2 as SYGVNS. CDR3: CASSDGYNYGYTF. The CDR3 DNA is TGTGCCAGCTCAGACGGGTATAACTATGGCTACACCTTC.

The chain joins TRBV20-1 to TRBJ2-2; 8 positions agree with TRBD2. This CDR3 is built from 16 residues. Germline CDR1 and CDR2: DFQATT and SNEGSKA (reference sequence). Germline trimming cut 3 bases from V and 5 bases from J; bases unmatched to any gene: 11. The CDR3 region has the DNA TGCAGTGCTAGTAGTATCTCGGGGGGGCCGACCGGGGAGCTGTTTTTT. Protein sequence: CSASSISGGPTGELFF.

The V gene is TRBV27, the J gene TRBJ2-7; TRBD2 might be the D (5 bases). Per the germline V gene, CDR1 is MNHEY and CDR2 is SMNVEV (reference sequence). The V end lost 2 bases, the J end lost 0 bases, and 5 bases lay between the germline ends. The CDR3 runs to 13 residues. The CDR3 sequence is CASSLTSSYEQYF. The CDR3 nucleotides read TGTGCCAGCAGTTTAACTAGCTCCTACGAGCAGTACTTC.

CDR3 sequence reads: CASVKGNSYNEQFF. The DNA for the CDR3 is TGTGCTAGTGTAAAAGGGAACTCCTACAATGAGCAGTTCTTC. The chain couples TRBV12-5 to TRBJ2-1, with D unresolved. V lost 7 bases to trimming and J lost 0 bases, with 10 bases between them. This CDR3 contains 14 residues. CDR1 and CDR2 (germline): LGHNT, FRNRAP.

V and J are TRBV10-2 and TRBJ1-1; no reliable D call. Germline CDR1 and CDR2: WSHSY and SAAADI. With 5 bases removed from V and 1 base from J, the gap between germline ends came to 5 bases. The CDR3 spans 12 residues. CDR3 protein: CASSPTNTEAFF. CDR3 nucleotides: TGCGCCAGCAGTCCTACGAACACTGAAGCTTTCTTT.

The chain has TRBV27 and TRBJ2-5, with 7 bases aligning to TRBD1. The CDR3 length is 17 residues. V lost 2 bases and J lost 4; bases outside the gene matches: 13. CDR1 is MNHEY and CDR2 is SMNVEV in the germline V gene (reference sequence). DNA of the CDR3: TGTGCCAGCAGTTTAGCCTCCAGGGGGATTCGGGCAGAGACCCAGTACTTC. This gives the protein CASSLASRGIRAETQYF.

This clone was recorded only once. V gene TRBV7-9 combines with J gene TRBJ2-7, with D possibly TRBD1 on 6 matching bases. CDR1 and CDR2 (germline): SEHNR, FQNEAQ (reference sequence). The V end was cut by 0 bases, the J end by 2 bases, with 11 bases between. The CDR3 length is 15 residues. Here the CDR3 DNA reads TGTGCCAGCAGCTTAGCTCGGGACACCACCTACGAGCAGTACTTC. As protein: CASSLARDTTYEQYF.

This clone was observed once. The chain carries TRBV28 and TRBJ1-4; D might be TRBD1 (5 bases). CDR1 is MDHEN and CDR2 is SYDVKM in the germline V gene. The CDR3 spans 13 residues. The V and J ends lost 6 bases and 8 bases respectively, with 13 bases between them. The CDR3 loop is CASRRGVEEKLFF. In DNA, the CDR3 is TGTGCCAGCAGAAGGGGCGTTGAGGAAAAACTGTTTTTT.

This clone appeared once. The chain recombines TRBV11-1 with TRBJ2-1, with TRBD2 identical over 15 bases. V dropped 5 bases and J dropped 7; count of bases not matched to a gene: 6. Germline CDR1 and CDR2: SGHAT and FQDESV (reference sequence). This CDR3 has 16 amino acids. CDR3 DNA: TGTGCCAGCAGCCTTGGACTAGCGGGGGGGGATAATGAGCAGTTCTTC. This encodes CASSLGLAGGDNEQFF. The full variable domain, with the rest looked up from reference TRBV11-1 and TRBJ2-1, is EAEVAQSPRYKITEKSQAVAFWCDPISGHATLYWYRQILGQGPELLVQFQDESVVDDSQLPKDRFSAERLKGVDSTLKIQPAELGDSAMYLCASSLGLAGGDNEQFFGPGTRLTVL.

V and J are TRBV30 and TRBJ1-1; D is perhaps TRBD1 (6 bases). The germline CDR1 and CDR2 sequences are GTSNPN and SVGIG (reference sequence). V was clipped by 4 bases and J by 1 base, with 16 bases between them. This CDR3 is 15 amino acids long. CDR3 in DNA: TGTGCCTGGATGGGTTCAGGGGTAACGAACACTGAAGCTTTCTTT. The encoded protein is CAWMGSGVTNTEAFF.

The J gene is TRBJ1-5, the V gene TRBV12-5; 9 bases align to TRBD1. V was clipped by 6 bases and J by 0 bases; unmatched bases: 15. The CDR3 covers 19 residues. CDR1 and CDR2 (germline): LGHNT, FRNRAP. This CDR3 is CASGSGTGTLRYSNQPQHF. The CDR3, as DNA: TGTGCTAGTGGCTCGGGGACAGGGACGTTGCGGTATAGCAATCAGCCCCAGCATTTT.

V and J are TRBV6-1 and TRBJ1-1, with unresolved D. The CDR3 is 11 amino acids. With 3 bases removed from V and 1 base from J, the gap between germline ends came to 0 bases. The germline CDR1 and CDR2 sequences are MNHNS and SASEGT. CDR3: CASSENTEAFF. CDR3 DNA sequence: TGTGCCAGCAGTGAGAACACTGAAGCTTTCTTT.

This rearrangement joins TRBV24-1 to TRBJ1-2; weak D call: TRBD1 (5 bases). The V end lost 4 bases, the J end lost 4 bases, and 12 bases lay between the germline ends. Germline V gives CDR1 KGHDR, CDR2 SFDVKD. This CDR3 spans 14 amino acids. The CDR3 here is CATSDSGTVYGYTF. CDR3 DNA sequence: TGTGCCACCAGTGACTCCGGGACGGTCTATGGCTACACCTTC.

The V gene is TRBV6-2 or TRBV6-3, the J gene TRBJ1-2, with D perhaps TRBD1 (5 bases). The CDR3 length is 15 residues. Deletions cut 0 bases from V and 4 bases from J, with 12 bases between. CDR1 and CDR2 (germline): MNHEY, SVGEGT. The CDR3 spells CASSYSKGSGYGYTF. The CDR3 DNA reads TGTGCCAGCAGTTACTCGAAGGGGTCCGGCTATGGCTACACCTTC.

V usage is TRBV9 and J usage is TRBJ2-1; 10 bases map to TRBD1. CDR1 SGDLS and CDR2 YYNGEE come from the germline V gene. The length of the CDR3 is 16 residues. After removal of 0 bases from V and 2 bases from J, the junction contained 2 bases not matched to a gene. In DNA, the CDR3 is TGTGCCAGCAGCGTAGGTGGGACAGGGGCCTACAATGAGCAGTTCTTC. Translating gives CASSVGGTGAYNEQFF. Full variable domain (remainder filled in from reference TRBV9 and TRBJ2-1): DSGVTQTPKHLITATGQRVTLRCSPRSGDLSVYWYQQSLDQGLQFLIQYYNGEERAKGNILERFSAQQFPDLHSELNLSSLELGDSALYFCASSVGGTGAYNEQFFGPGTRLTVL.

V gene TRBV5-8 combines with J gene TRBJ2-6, with D unclear. Trimming pared 1 base from V and 0 bases from J, leaving 11 bases between. The CDR3 has 17 residues. Germline-derived CDR1 and CDR2 are SGHTS and YDEGEE. CDR3 in DNA: TGTGCCAGCAGCTTGAACGTTTACAACTCTGGGGCCAACGTCCTGACTTTC. It yields the protein CASSLNVYNSGANVLTF.

This chain uses TRBV19 with TRBJ1-5; the D gene is possibly TRBD1 (6 bases). The CDR3 sequence is 16 residues long. V shed 2 bases and J shed 4 bases, with 15 bases lying between them. Germline CDR1 LNHDA, CDR2 SQIVND (reference sequence). In DNA, the CDR3 is TGTGCCAGTAGTATACGACCAGGGGCTTGGAATCAGCCCCAGCATTTT. It encodes CASSIRPGAWNQPQHF.

The rearrangement uses TRBV4-3 and TRBJ1-2; no reliable D call. CDR1 is LGHNA and CDR2 is YSLEER in the germline V gene. Trimming stripped 0 bases from V and 1 base from J, with 6 bases between. CDR3 length equals 14 residues. The CDR3 DNA is TGCGCCAGCAGCCAAGAGAACAGTAACTATGGCTACACCTTC. This gives the protein CASSQENSNYGYTF.

The chain combines TRBV29-1 with TRBJ1-2; TRBD1 matches at 9 bases. Germline-derived CDR1 and CDR2 are SQVTM and ANQGSEA. Trimming removed 4 bases from V and 4 bases from J; junction bases left unmatched: 10. The CDR3 is made up of 15 amino acids. The CDR3 loop is CSVGGRRGQGYGYTF. The CDR3, as DNA: TGCAGCGTTGGGGGGAGGAGGGGACAGGGCTATGGCTACACCTTC.

The chain employs TRBV7-7 and TRBJ2-5, with D tentatively TRBD2 (5 bases). The length of the CDR3 is 15 residues. CDR1 is SSHAT, CDR2 FNYEAQ, per germline (reference sequence). V was cut by 2 bases and J by 2 bases, with 12 bases left in between. CDR3 sequence: CASSLRSGYQETQYF. For the CDR3, the DNA is TGTGCCAGCAGCTTAAGGTCGGGATATCAAGAGACCCAGTACTTC.

This chain joins TRBV9 and TRBJ2-7; the D gene is possibly TRBD2 (7 bases). The germline gives CDR1 SGDLS, CDR2 YYNGEE. This CDR3 spans 16 amino acids. V lost 0 bases to trimming and J lost 2 bases, with 15 bases between them. CDR3 in amino acids: CASSVGRGARTYEQYF. The CDR3 DNA reads TGTGCCAGCAGCGTAGGACGGGGGGCCCGAACCTACGAGCAGTACTTC.

V is TRBV2 and J is TRBJ1-3, with TRBD1 identical over 8 bases. The ends lost 3 bases at V and 4 bases at J; junction bases unmatched: 8. The CDR3 totals 16 residues. Germline CDR1 and CDR2: SNHLY and FYNNEI. The CDR3 loop reads CASSEGRGRSGNTIYF. CDR3 bases: TGTGCCAGCAGTGAGGGCAGGGGGCGGTCCGGAAACACCATATATTTT.

The chain has TRBV27 and TRBJ1-5; no clear D gene. The CDR3 totals 14 residues. Germline CDR1 and CDR2: MNHEY and SMNVEV (reference sequence). V was trimmed by 2 bases and J by 7 bases, leaving 12 bases between them. CDR3 amino acids: CASSLAAPGQPQHF. DNA for the CDR3: TGTGCCAGCAGTTTAGCCGCCCCGGGGCAGCCCCAGCATTTT.

This clone was found a few times. This chain uses TRBV5-4 with TRBJ2-7; 10 nucleotides agree with TRBD1. CDR3 size: 15 residues. V dropped 4 bases and J dropped 5; count of bases not matched to a gene: 9. CDR1 is SGHNT and CDR2 is YYREEE in the germline V gene (reference sequence). As DNA, the CDR3 is TGTGCCAGCAGCATCGAGACGGGACAGGGGAACGAGCAGTACTTC. Residues: CASSIETGQGNEQYF. The full variable domain, in which reference TRBV5-4 and TRBJ2-7 provide the parts outside the CDR3, is ETGVTQSPTHLIKTRGQQVTLRCSSQSGHNTVSWYQQALGQGPQFIFQYYREEENGRGNFPPRFSGLQFPNYSSELNVNALELDDSALYLCASSIETGQGNEQYFGPGTRLTVT.

CDR3 nucleotides: TGTGCCAGCAGTTACGCACAGGAGAGCTATGGCTACACCTTC. Translated: CASSYAQESYGYTF. The chain employs TRBV6-6 and TRBJ1-2; TRBD1 is a possible D gene (5 bases). Germline loops: CDR1 MNHNY, CDR2 SVGAGI (reference sequence). The CDR3 consists of 14 residues. V was pared by 2 bases and J by 4 bases, with 11 bases between.

The chain combines TRBV19 with TRBJ2-3; D perhaps matches TRBD1 (5 bases). This CDR3 is 15 amino acids long. The V end lost 7 bases, the J end lost 2 bases, and 16 bases lay between the germline ends. CDR1 and CDR2 (germline): LNHDA, SQIVND (reference sequence). The CDR3 region has the DNA TGTGCCAGTAAGGGGTTTGGCGGCAACACAGATACGCAGTATTTT. Residues: CASKGFGGNTDTQYF. The full variable domain, its missing parts supplied by reference TRBV19 and TRBJ2-3, is DGGITQSPKYLFRKEGQNVTLSCEQNLNHDAMYWYRQDPGQGLRLIYYSQIVNDFQKGDIAEGYSVSREKKESFPLTVTSAQKNPTAFYLCASKGFGGNTDTQYFGPGTRLTVL.

The chain uses TRBV5-1 and TRBJ2-5, with D perhaps given as TRBD1 or TRBD2 (5 bases each). V lost 6 bases and J lost 4, with 16 bases in between. The germline V gene encodes CDR1 SGHRS and CDR2 YFSETQ. This CDR3 spans 14 amino acids. Written as DNA, the CDR3 is TGCGCCAGCAAACCGGACATAGCGACAGAGACCCAGTACTTC. It codes for CASKPDIATETQYF.

This clone counts as medium-sized (0.01 to 0.1%). The chain links TRBV10-3 to TRBJ1-1; tentative D call: TRBD1 (6 bases). The CDR3 length is 15 residues. V was trimmed by 0 bases and J by 5 bases, leaving 13 bases between them. The germline CDR1 and CDR2 sequences are ENHRY and SYGVKD. The CDR3 nucleotides are TGTGCCATCAGTGAGTCCGGGGGGCTGGTGACTGAAGCTTTCTTT. Translation: CAISESGGLVTEAFF.

The chain couples TRBV15 to TRBJ1-2; D is unresolved. Looked up from germline, CDR1 is LNHNV and CDR2 is YYDKDF (reference sequence). This CDR3 spans 17 amino acids. The ends were cut back, 3 bases at V and 4 bases at J, with 21 bases in the middle. CDR3 region: CATSSPVSYGDIYGYTF. Written as DNA, the CDR3 is TGTGCCACCAGCAGCCCCGTTTCTTATGGAGATATCTATGGCTACACCTTC.

This chain links TRBV5-1 with TRBJ2-3; no clear D gene. Germline V gene lookup returns CDR1 SGHRS and CDR2 YFSETQ. The CDR3 is 14 residues long. Trimming shortened V by 0 bases and J by 4 bases, and 9 bases separated the two germline ends. CDR3 bases: TGCGCCAGCAGCTTGGGATCGTTCGCAGATACGCAGTATTTT. It yields the protein CASSLGSFADTQYF.